A selection of T cell receptor beta chains follows, all from one sample in a study of T cell repertoires in cytomegalovirus infection. One entry per CDR3 protein, called by TCRdb with MiXCR from the reads. Of 150,000 to 200,000 distinct CDR3 sequences in the sample, roughly 9.8% were seen once. The source material was PBMCs. The receptors derive from a human donor in good health (CMV status not recorded). Some clones in this sample may be carry-over from other donors' samples. Each CDR3 is given with its conserved first and last residue. A D gene is named only where the DNA matches it firmly. Only part of the rows carry a size: once, few, many, or a class if the clone is expanded.

J,V,D,length,size,CDR3,DNA
TRBJ2-6,TRBV3-1,.,15,.,CASSHAVSGANVLTF,TGTGCCAGCAGCCACGCGGTTTCTGGGGCCAACGTCCTGACTTTC
TRBJ2-1,TRBV15,TRBD2,18,few,CATSRDGSGGSSYNEQFF,TGTGCCACCAGCAGAGATGGATCAGGCGGGAGCTCCTACAATGAGCAGTTCTTC
TRBJ1-2,TRBV19,.,10,few,CASYRDGYTF,TGTGCCAGCTACAGAGATGGCTACACCTTC
TRBJ2-1,TRBV5-5,TRBD2,15,.,CASSLRGREGDEQFF,TGTGCCAGCAGCTTGCGCGGGAGGGAAGGGGATGAGCAGTTCTTC
TRBJ1-4,TRBV11-2,.,15,many,CASSLDGSRVEKLFF,TGTGCCAGCAGCTTAGACGGAAGCAGGGTGGAAAAACTGTTTTTT
TRBJ1-1,TRBV20-1,.,13,.,CSASRQTNTEAFF,TGCAGTGCTAGTAGACAGACGAACACTGAAGCTTTCTTT
TRBJ2-1,TRBV7-9,.,16,.,CASSLGTLSSYNEQFF,TGTGCCAGCAGCTTAGGCACCCTAAGCTCCTACAATGAGCAGTTCTTC
TRBJ1-2,TRBV5-4,TRBD1,12,few,CASRGTDYGYTF,TGTGCCAGCAGGGGGACAGACTATGGCTACACCTTC
TRBJ2-2,TRBV6-2/TRBV6-3,TRBD2,18,.,CASSYSMTSGGNTGELFF,TGTGCCAGCAGTTACTCGATGACTAGCGGGGGGAACACCGGGGAGCTGTTTTTT
TRBJ2-1,TRBV7-2,TRBD2,16,many,CASSSRGLAGGNEQFF,TGTGCCAGCAGCTCCCGGGGACTAGCGGGGGGCAATGAGCAGTTCTTC
TRBJ2-7,TRBV12-3/TRBV12-4,TRBD2,13,many,CASRGGSSAEQYF,TGTGCCAGCAGGGGCGGGAGTAGTGCCGAGCAGTACTTC
TRBJ1-4,TRBV6-6,TRBD1,14,few,CASSSGGLSEKLFF,TGTGCCAGCAGTTCAGGGGGGCTGTCGGAAAAACTGTTTTTT
TRBJ2-2,TRBV14,TRBD2,17,.,CASRGGPILANTGELFF,TGTGCCAGCAGGGGAGGGCCTATCCTCGCGAACACCGGGGAGCTGTTTTTT
TRBJ1-4,TRBV7-8,.,14,.,CASSASGRDEKLFF,TGTGCCAGCAGCGCCTCGGGACGCGATGAAAAACTGTTTTTT
TRBJ1-3,TRBV13,.,14,many,CASEDASSGNTIYF,TGTGCCAGCGAAGACGCCAGCTCTGGAAACACCATATATTTT
TRBJ1-1,TRBV7-2,.,15,many,CASSLAGGTMTEAFF,TGTGCCAGCAGCTTAGCGGGCGGGACTATGACTGAAGCTTTCTTT
TRBJ1-1,TRBV12-3/TRBV12-4,.,12,.,CASSLYNTEAFF,TGTGCCAGCAGTTTATATAACACTGAAGCTTTCTTT
TRBJ1-1,TRBV6-6,.,13,few,CASQTGATLEAFF,TGTGCCAGCCAGACAGGAGCTACCCTTGAAGCTTTCTTT
TRBJ2-5,TRBV29-1,.,12,.,CSVATGVETQYF,TGCAGCGTTGCGACGGGGGTCGAGACCCAGTACTTC
TRBJ2-2,TRBV6-1,.,14,.,CASREMIGTGELFF,TGTGCCAGCAGAGAGATGATTGGAACCGGGGAGCTGTTTTTT
TRBJ1-2,TRBV7-3,.,15,few,CASSLTGSGNYGYTF,TGTGCCAGCAGCTTAACAGGGTCAGGCAACTATGGCTACACCTTC
TRBJ1-5,TRBV27,.,15,.,CASSLRGPAYQPQHF,TGTGCCAGCAGCCTAAGGGGACCCGCGTATCAGCCCCAGCATTTT
TRBJ2-7,TRBV12-3/TRBV12-4,.,11,few,CASSFLGEQYF,TGTGCCAGCAGTTTTTTGGGGGAGCAGTACTTC
TRBJ1-2,TRBV7-2,.,12,many,CASSPLDYGYTF,TGTGCCAGCAGCCCTTTGGACTATGGCTACACCTTC
TRBJ2-7,TRBV7-6,TRBD1,14,many,CASSPRTGAYEQYF,TGTGCCAGCAGCCCGAGGACAGGGGCCTACGAGCAGTACTTC
TRBJ2-7,TRBV29-1,TRBD2,15,many,CSVWTSGVGGNEQYF,TGCAGCGTTTGGACTAGCGGGGTTGGAGGGAACGAGCAGTACTTC
TRBJ2-1,TRBV20-1,TRBD1,14,few,CSARPGTGLFEQFF,TGCAGTGCTCGACCGGGGACAGGGCTTTTTGAGCAGTTCTTC
TRBJ2-4,TRBV7-2,.,15,many,CASSRFLVGENIQYF,TGTGCCAGCAGCCGGTTCTTAGTCGGGGAAAACATTCAGTACTTC